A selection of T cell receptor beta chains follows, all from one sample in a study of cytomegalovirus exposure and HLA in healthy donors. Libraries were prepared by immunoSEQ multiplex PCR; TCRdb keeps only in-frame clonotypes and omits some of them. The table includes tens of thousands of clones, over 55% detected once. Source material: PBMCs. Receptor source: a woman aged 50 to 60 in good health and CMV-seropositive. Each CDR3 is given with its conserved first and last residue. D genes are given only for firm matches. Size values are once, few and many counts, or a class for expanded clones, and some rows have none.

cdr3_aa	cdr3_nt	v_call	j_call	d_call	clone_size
CATSSPRQLGADEQYF	TGTGCCACCAGCAGTCCTAGACAGCTAGGGGCGGACGAGCAGTACTTC	TRBV15	TRBJ2-7	NA	NA
CAISEQTDISYGYTF	TGTGCCATCAGTGAGCAAACAGATATCAGCTATGGCTACACCTTC	TRBV10-3	TRBJ1-2	NA	NA
CAWSVLSGSSTDTQYF	TGTGCCTGGAGTGTACTGTCAGGGTCGAGCACAGATACGCAGTATTTT	TRBV30	TRBJ2-3	NA	few
CASSLERLPLGEQFF	TGCGCCAGCAGCTTGGAGAGACTTCCACTAGGTGAGCAGTTCTTC	TRBV5-1	TRBJ2-1	NA	NA
CASSSGGRENTEAFF	TGTGCCAGCAGCTCGGGGGGCAGAGAGAACACTGAAGCTTTCTTT	TRBV5-6	TRBJ1-1	NA	few
CASSEAPGQTGEKLFF	TGTGCCAGCAGTGAAGCGCCGGGACAAACAGGGGAAAAACTGTTTTTT	TRBV2	TRBJ1-4	NA	few
CASSLSGVADNEQFF	TGTGCCAGCAGCCTGTCCGGGGTAGCGGATAATGAGCAGTTCTTC	TRBV14	TRBJ2-1	NA	NA
CASSLMTGGSGETQYF	TGTGCCAGCAGCTTGATGACAGGGGGCTCAGGAGAGACCCAGTACTTC	TRBV5-6	TRBJ2-5	TRBD1	NA
CASSLAGTGNTIYF	TGTGCCAGCAGTTTGGCGGGCACTGGAAACACCATATATTTT	TRBV6-5	TRBJ1-3	NA	few
CASSLVAATMCTF	TGTGCCAGCAGCTTAGTGGCAGCGACCATGTGCACCTTC	TRBV7-9	TRBJ1-2	NA	NA
CASSPTGQGWSNYGYTF	TGTGCCAGCAGTCCTACAGGACAGGGCTGGTCTAACTATGGCTACACCTTC	TRBV25-1	TRBJ1-2	TRBD1	NA
CASSFDREDTEAFF	TGTGCCAGCAGTTTTGATCGGGAGGACACTGAAGCTTTCTTT	TRBV28	TRBJ1-1	NA	NA
CASSPSSGGYEQYF	TGTGCCAGCTCACCCTCTAGCGGGGGCTACGAGCAGTACTTC	TRBV18	TRBJ2-7	TRBD2	NA
CAWSAHRTSGGGDTQYF	TGTGCCTGGAGTGCACATCGGACTAGCGGGGGGGGAGATACGCAGTATTTT	TRBV30	TRBJ2-3	TRBD2	NA
CASKSRSSGPRGDTQYF	TGTGCCAGCAAAAGTCGATCTAGCGGACCGCGTGGGGATACGCAGTATTTT	TRBV28	TRBJ2-3	TRBD2	few
CASSFSTAWDEQYF	TGTGCCAGCAGTTTCTCGACAGCCTGGGACGAGCAGTACTTC	TRBV28	TRBJ2-7	NA	NA
CASRGGSAGAIRDYEQYF	TGTGCCAGCCGCGGGGGGAGCGCGGGGGCAATTCGGGACTACGAGCAGTACTTC	TRBV2	TRBJ2-7	TRBD2	NA
CASHTPSQGPYNSPLHF	TGTGCCAGCCACACCCCCAGCCAGGGCCCCTATAATTCACCCCTCCACTTT	TRBV6-4	TRBJ1-6	NA	NA
CASSSDRGQTEAFF	TGTGCCAGCAGTTCAGACAGGGGTCAAACTGAAGCTTTCTTT	TRBV27	TRBJ1-1	TRBD1	once
CASSLDRGPTFF	TGTGCCAGCAGCTTGGACAGGGGGCCAACTTTCTTT	TRBV7-2	TRBJ1-1	TRBD1	NA
CASSFPGTGVEAFF	TGTGCCAGCAGCTTTCCAGGGACAGGGGTAGAAGCTTTCTTT	TRBV11-2	TRBJ1-1	TRBD1	NA
CASSRRQGGNIQYF	TGTGCCAGCAGCCGCCGACAGGGGGGAAACATTCAGTACTTC	TRBV5-6	TRBJ2-4	TRBD1	NA
CASSPWGGPAYEQYF	TGTGCCAGCAGCCCATGGGGGGGGCCGGCCTACGAGCAGTACTTC	TRBV6-5	TRBJ2-7	NA	once
CASSIGRDQPQHF	TGTGCCAGTAGTATAGGTCGTGATCAGCCCCAGCATTTT	TRBV19	TRBJ1-5	NA	NA
CASSTTPAGYEQYF	TGTGCCAGCAGTACGACCCCCGCAGGCTACGAGCAGTACTTC	TRBV6-6	TRBJ2-7	NA	NA
CASSPLLGGRLYEQYF	TGTGCCAGCAGTCCCCTTCTCGGAGGGAGGCTCTACGAGCAGTACTTC	TRBV27	TRBJ2-7	NA	NA
CASSTLLLGQDTYEQYF	TGTGCCAGCAGTACTCTATTGTTGGGTCAGGACACCTACGAGCAGTACTTC	TRBV7-8	TRBJ2-7	NA	NA
CASSGGNTEAFF	TGTGCCAGCAGTGGAGGGAACACTGAAGCTTTCTTT	TRBV2	TRBJ1-1	NA	NA
CASSLRDGGGPETQYF	TGTGCCAGCAGCTTACGAGACGGCGGGGGTCCTGAGACCCAGTACTTC	TRBV7-6	TRBJ2-5	TRBD2	NA
CASSNPGQSYEQYF	TGTGCCAGCAGTAACCCGGGACAGTCCTACGAGCAGTACTTC	TRBV2	TRBJ2-7	TRBD1	few
CASSLTGQGRETQYF	TGTGCCAGCAGCTTAACGGGACAGGGTAGAGAGACCCAGTACTTC	TRBV7-3	TRBJ2-5	TRBD1	NA
CASTKQLNTEAFF	TGTGCCAGCACCAAACAGTTGAACACTGAAGCTTTCTTT	TRBV6-5	TRBJ1-1	NA	few
CASSLDLGGLNTGELFF	TGTGCCAGCAGCTTAGACCTAGGTGGATTGAACACCGGGGAGCTGTTTTTT	TRBV7-9	TRBJ2-2	NA	NA
CASSPGHTYEQYF	TGTGCCAGCTCCCCAGGGCATACCTACGAGCAGTACTTC	TRBV28	TRBJ2-7	NA	NA
CSVGPPGRTGELFF	TGCAGCGTAGGGCCTCCAGGGCGCACCGGGGAGCTGTTTTTT	TRBV29-1	TRBJ2-2	NA	NA